This T cell receptor beta chain emerged from a study of CD8 T cells in ankylosing spondylitis. Study-wide findings and caveats: Disease-linked clones were found to be CD8+ and relatively rare in peripheral blood. The clones that were linked to disease were reported to be significantly enriched in matched synovial fluid samples from ankylosing spondylitis patients.

Germline V lookup: CDR1 SEHNR, CDR2 FQNEAQ (reference sequence). CDR3 length: 16 residues. Trimming took 5 bases from V and 0 from J, leaving 14 bases between them. MiXCR, applied by TCRdb to the 5' RACE reads, yields one record per CDR3 protein. The sample lists approximately 39,000 distinct CDR3 sequences, 13% occurring once. Details on this clonotype: As yet, its antigen is unknown.

The chain joins TRBV7-9 to TRBJ1-3; D might be TRBD1 (5 bases). This TCR derives from a male donor with ankylosing spondylitis. The sequencing input was synovial fluid, either unsorted or a sorted T cell fraction (not recorded which). The CDR3 sequence: CASSATAAASGNTIYF. CDR3 DNA: TGTGCCAGCAGCGCGACAGCCGCGGCCTCTGGAAACACCATATATTTT.